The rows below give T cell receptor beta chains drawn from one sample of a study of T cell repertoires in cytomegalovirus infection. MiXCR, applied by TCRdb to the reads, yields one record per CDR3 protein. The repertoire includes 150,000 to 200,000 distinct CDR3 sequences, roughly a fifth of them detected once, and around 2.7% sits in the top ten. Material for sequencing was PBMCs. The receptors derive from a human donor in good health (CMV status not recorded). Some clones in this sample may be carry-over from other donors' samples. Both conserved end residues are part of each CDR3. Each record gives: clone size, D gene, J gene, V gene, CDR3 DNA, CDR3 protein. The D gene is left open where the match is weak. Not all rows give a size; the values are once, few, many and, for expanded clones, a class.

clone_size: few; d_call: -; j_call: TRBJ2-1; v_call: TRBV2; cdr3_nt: TGTGCCAGCACCATAGACAGTAACAATGAGCAGTTCTTC; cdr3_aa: CASTIDSNNEQFF
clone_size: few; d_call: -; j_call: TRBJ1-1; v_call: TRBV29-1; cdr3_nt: TGCAGCGTGAAGGTTGGGACCACGAACACTGAAGCTTTCTTT; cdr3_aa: CSVKVGTTNTEAFF
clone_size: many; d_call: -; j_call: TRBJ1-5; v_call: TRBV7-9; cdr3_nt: TGTGCCAGCAGCTTAGGGCCCCAGCCCCAGCATTTT; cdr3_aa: CASSLGPQPQHF
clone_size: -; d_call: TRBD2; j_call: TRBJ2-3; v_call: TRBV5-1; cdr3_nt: TGCGCCAGCAGCACCGAAGGTGGAGGGACTAGCTTGTATTTT; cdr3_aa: CASSTEGGGTSLYF
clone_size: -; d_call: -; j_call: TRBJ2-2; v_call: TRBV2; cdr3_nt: TGTGCCAGCAACCTAAATTGGGGAAACGGGGAGCTGTTTTTT; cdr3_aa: CASNLNWGNGELFF
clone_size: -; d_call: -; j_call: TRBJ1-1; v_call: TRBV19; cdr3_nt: TGTGCCAGTAGTATAAGAATGACCAGTGCGAACACTGAAGCTTTCTTT; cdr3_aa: CASSIRMTSANTEAFF
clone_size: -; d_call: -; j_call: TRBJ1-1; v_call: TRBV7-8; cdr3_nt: TGTGCCAGCAGCCCTGAATCGTGGGGGAGTGGGACTGAAGCTTTCTTT; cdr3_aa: CASSPESWGSGTEAFF
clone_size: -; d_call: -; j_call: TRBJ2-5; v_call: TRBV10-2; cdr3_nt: TGCGCCAGCAGAGCCCCTGTCCGGGCTACAGAGACCCAGTACTTC; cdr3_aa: CASRAPVRATETQYF
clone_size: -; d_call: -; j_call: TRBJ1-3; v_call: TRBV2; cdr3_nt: TGTGCCAGCAGTGAATTCGCGGTTGCAAACACCATATATTTT; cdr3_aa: CASSEFAVANTIYF
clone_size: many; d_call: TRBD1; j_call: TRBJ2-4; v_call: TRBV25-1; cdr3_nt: TGTGCCAGCAGTGACGGACAGGGATTGAACATTCAGTACTTC; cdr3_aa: CASSDGQGLNIQYF
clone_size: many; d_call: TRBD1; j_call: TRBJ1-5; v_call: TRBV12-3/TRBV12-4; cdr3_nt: TGTGCCAGCAGCTCTAAGGGGGCGGGTCAGCCCCAGCATTTT; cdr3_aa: CASSSKGAGQPQHF
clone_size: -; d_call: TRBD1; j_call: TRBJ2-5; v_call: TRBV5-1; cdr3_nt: TGCGCCAGCAGCACCGGGACAGGGGAAGAGACCCAGTACTTC; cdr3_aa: CASSTGTGEETQYF
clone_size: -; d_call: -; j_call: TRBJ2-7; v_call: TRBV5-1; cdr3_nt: TGCGCCACCTCCCCGGGGCCCTCCTACGAGCAGTACTTC; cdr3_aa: CATSPGPSYEQYF
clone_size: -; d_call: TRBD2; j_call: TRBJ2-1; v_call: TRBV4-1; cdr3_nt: TGCGCCAGCAGCCAAGGCGGGCCCCTAGCGGGAGGACACAATGAGCAGTTCTTC; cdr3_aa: CASSQGGPLAGGHNEQFF
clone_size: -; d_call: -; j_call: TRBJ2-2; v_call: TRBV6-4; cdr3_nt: TGTGCCAGCAGTGACAGTCCGTTCACCGGGGAGCTGTTTTTT; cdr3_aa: CASSDSPFTGELFF
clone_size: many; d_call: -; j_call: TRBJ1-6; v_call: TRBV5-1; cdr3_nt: TGCGCCAGCAGCTTGGAAAATTCACCCCTCCACTTT; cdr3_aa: CASSLENSPLHF
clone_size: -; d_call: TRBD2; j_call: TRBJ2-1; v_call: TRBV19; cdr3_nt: TGTGCCAGTAGCAAGGGACTAGTAGTTGATGAGCAGTTCTTC; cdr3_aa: CASSKGLVVDEQFF
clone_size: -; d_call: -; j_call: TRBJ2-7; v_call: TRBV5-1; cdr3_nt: TGCGCCAGCAGCATAGGACTAGGGGGCGAGCAGTACTTC; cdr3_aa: CASSIGLGGEQYF
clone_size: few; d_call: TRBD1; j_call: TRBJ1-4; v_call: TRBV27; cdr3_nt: TGTGCCAGCAGCCCGGACAGGGAGGGCGAAAAACTGTTTTTT; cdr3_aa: CASSPDREGEKLFF
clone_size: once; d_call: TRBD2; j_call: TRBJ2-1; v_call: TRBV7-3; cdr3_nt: TGTGACAGCAGCCAAAGGGCGGGGGGGCTCAATGAGCAGTTCTTC; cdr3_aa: CDSSQRAGGLNEQFF
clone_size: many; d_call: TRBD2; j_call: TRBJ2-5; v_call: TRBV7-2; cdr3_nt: TGTGCCAGCAGCTTATGGGCGCGGGGGGCAGAGACCCAGTACTTC; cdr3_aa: CASSLWARGAETQYF
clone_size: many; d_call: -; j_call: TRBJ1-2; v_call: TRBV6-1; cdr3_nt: TGTGCCAGCAGTGGGGCTTGGGCATATGGCTACACCTTC; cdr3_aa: CASSGAWAYGYTF
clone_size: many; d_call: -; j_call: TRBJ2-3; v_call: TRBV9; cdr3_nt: TGTGCCAGCAGCCCCCAGGCGGGGTCCACAGATACGCAGTATTTT; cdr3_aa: CASSPQAGSTDTQYF
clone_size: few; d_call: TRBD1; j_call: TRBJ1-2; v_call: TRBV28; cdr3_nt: TGTGCCAGCACCTTGACAGGGGGCAACTATGGCTACACCTTC; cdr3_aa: CASTLTGGNYGYTF
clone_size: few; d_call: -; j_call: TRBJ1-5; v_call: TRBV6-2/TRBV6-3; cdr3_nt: TGTGCCAGCAGGATACAGGGAACTCAGCCCCAGCATTTT; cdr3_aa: CASRIQGTQPQHF
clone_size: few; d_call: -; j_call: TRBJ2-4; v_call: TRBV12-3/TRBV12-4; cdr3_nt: TGTGCCAGCAGATTTCAGGGGCATGAAGAAAACATTCAGTACTTC; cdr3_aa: CASRFQGHEENIQYF
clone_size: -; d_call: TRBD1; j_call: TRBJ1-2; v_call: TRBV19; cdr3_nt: TGTGCCAGTAGTCCTTTTTCAGGGGGAACAGGATATGGCTACACCTTC; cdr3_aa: CASSPFSGGTGYGYTF
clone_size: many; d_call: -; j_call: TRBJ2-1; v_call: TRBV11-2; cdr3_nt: TGTGCCAGCAGCTTAGAGGGTGAGCAGTTCTTC; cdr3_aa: CASSLEGEQFF
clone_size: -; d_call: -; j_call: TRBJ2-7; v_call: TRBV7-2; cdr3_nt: TGTGCCAGCAGCTTCTGGACTAACTACGAGCAGTACTTC; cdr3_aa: CASSFWTNYEQYF
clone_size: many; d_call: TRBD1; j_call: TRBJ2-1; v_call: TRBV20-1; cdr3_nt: TGCAGTGCGCGACCGGGACAGGGAGGAGGTGAGCAGTTCTTC; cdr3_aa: CSARPGQGGGEQFF
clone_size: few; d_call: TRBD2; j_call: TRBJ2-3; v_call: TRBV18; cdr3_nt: TGTGCCAGCTCACCTCTAGCGGGAGAGACAGATACGCAGTATTTT; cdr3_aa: CASSPLAGETDTQYF
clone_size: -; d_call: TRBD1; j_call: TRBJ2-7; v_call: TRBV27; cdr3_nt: TGTGCCAGCAGCTCCAGGGGGGACAGGGAAATTTACGAGCAGTACTTC; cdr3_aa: CASSSRGDREIYEQYF
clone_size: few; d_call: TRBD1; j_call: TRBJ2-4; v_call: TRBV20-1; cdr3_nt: TGCAGTGCTAGCGGGCAGGGGGCGTACATTCAGTACTTC; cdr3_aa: CSASGQGAYIQYF
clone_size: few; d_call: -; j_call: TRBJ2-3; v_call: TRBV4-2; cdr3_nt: TGTGCCAGCAGCCTCTCGGGGACCACAGATACGCAGTATTTT; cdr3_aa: CASSLSGTTDTQYF
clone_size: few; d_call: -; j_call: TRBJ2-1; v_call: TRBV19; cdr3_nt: TGTGCCAGTAGTAATCCCTTCGAGGGGCGGAATGAGCAGTTCTTC; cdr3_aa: CASSNPFEGRNEQFF
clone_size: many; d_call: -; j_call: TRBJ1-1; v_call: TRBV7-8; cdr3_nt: TGTGCCAGCAGCTTAGCGCTAGTGGGGCCGGGCACTGAAGCTTTCTTT; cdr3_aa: CASSLALVGPGTEAFF
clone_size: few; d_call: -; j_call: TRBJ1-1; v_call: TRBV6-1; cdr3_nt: TGTGCCAGCAGTGGACACGTGGTAGCTTTCTTT; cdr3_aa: CASSGHVVAFF
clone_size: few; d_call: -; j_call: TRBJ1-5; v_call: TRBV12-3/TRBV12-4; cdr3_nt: TGTGCCAGCAGTTTCGACGGCCTTAGCAATCAGCCCCAGCATTTT; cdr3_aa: CASSFDGLSNQPQHF
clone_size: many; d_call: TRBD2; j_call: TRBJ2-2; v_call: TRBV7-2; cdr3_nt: TGTGCCAGCAGCTTAGGGTTAGCGGGAGGAGGGACCGGGGAGCTGTTTTTT; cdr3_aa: CASSLGLAGGGTGELFF
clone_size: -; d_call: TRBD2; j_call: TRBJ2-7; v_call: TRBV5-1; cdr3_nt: TGCGCCAGCACGCGGGGGGATCTTACCTACGAGCAGTACTTC; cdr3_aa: CASTRGDLTYEQYF
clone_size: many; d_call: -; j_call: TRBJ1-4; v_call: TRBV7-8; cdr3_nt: TGTGCCAGCAGTCCCTATAATGAAAAACTGTTTTTT; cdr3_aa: CASSPYNEKLFF
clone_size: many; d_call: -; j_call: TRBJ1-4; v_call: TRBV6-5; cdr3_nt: TGTGCCAGCAGTTACTCATCAGGGGAGGATGAAAAACTGTTTTTT; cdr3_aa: CASSYSSGEDEKLFF
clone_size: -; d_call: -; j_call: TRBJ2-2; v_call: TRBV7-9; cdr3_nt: TGTGCCAGCAGCTTACAGGAGATAACGGGACCCGGGGAGCTGTTTTTT; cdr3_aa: CASSLQEITGPGELFF
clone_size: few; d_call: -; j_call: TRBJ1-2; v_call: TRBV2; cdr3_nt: TGTGCCAGCAGTGTGGTTAACTATGGCTACACCTTC; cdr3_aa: CASSVVNYGYTF
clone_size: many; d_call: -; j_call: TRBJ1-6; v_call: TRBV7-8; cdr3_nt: TGTGCCAGCAGCTCGGGGAAGACACCCTATAATTCACCCCTCCACTTT; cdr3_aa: CASSSGKTPYNSPLHF
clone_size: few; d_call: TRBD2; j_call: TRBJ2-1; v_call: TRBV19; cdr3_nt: TGTGCCAGTAGCCGAACTAGCGGGAGTTTAAATGAGCAGTTCTTC; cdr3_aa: CASSRTSGSLNEQFF
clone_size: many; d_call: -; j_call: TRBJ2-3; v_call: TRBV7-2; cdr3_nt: TGTGCCTCCCAATTCTCAGGTGGGGATACGCAGTATTTT; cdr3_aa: CASQFSGGDTQYF
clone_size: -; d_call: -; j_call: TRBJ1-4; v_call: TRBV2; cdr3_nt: TGTGCCACCCAACGTAATGAAAAACTGTTTTTT; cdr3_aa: CATQRNEKLFF
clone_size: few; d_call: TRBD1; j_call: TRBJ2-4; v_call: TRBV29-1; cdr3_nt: TGCAGCGTCCGACAGGGGAATGGCATTCAGTACTTC; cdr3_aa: CSVRQGNGIQYF
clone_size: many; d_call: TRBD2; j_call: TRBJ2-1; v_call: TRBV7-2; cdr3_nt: TGTGCCAGCAGCTCTAGGGCGGGAGGGATTTACAATGAGCAGTTCTTC; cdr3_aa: CASSSRAGGIYNEQFF
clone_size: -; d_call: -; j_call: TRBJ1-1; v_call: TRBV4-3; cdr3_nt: TGCGCCAGCCGAGCAGGGGATCCGGACACTGAAGCTTTCTTT; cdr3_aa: CASRAGDPDTEAFF
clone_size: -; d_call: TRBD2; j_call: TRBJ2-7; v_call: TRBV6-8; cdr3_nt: TGTGCCAGCAGAGTTCCGGGACTAGCGGCCTACGAGCAGTACTTC; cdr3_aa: CASRVPGLAAYEQYF
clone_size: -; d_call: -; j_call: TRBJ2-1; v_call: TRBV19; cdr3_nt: TGTGCCAGTAGTTCCAGGGGCTCCTACAATGAGCAGTTCTTC; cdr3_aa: CASSSRGSYNEQFF
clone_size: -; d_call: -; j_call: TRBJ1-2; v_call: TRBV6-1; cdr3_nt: TGTGCCAGCAGTGAACCAAGCCTCTCCCATGGCTACACCTTC; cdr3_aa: CASSEPSLSHGYTF
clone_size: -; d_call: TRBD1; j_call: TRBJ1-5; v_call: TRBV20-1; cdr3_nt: TGCAGTGCTCCCTCCGGGACAGGAGGGAATCAGCCCCAGCATTTT; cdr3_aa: CSAPSGTGGNQPQHF